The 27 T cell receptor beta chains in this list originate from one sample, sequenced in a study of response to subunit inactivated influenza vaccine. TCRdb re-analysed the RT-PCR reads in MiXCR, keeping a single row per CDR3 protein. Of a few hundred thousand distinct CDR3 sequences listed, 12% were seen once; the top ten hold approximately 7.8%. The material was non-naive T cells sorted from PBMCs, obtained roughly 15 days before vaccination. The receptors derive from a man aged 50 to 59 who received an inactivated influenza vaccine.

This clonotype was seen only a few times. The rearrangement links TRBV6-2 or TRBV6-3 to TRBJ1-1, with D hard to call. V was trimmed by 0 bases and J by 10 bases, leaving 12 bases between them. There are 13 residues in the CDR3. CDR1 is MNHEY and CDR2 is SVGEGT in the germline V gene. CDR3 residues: CASSYSVPGRAFF. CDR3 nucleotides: TGTGCCAGCAGTTACTCGGTACCCGGGAGAGCTTTCTTT.

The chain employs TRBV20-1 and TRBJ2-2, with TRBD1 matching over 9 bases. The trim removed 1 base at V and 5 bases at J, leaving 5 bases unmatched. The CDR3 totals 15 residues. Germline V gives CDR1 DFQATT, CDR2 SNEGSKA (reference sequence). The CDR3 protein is CSARGRDRATGELFF. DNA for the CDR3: TGCAGTGCTAGAGGCCGGGACAGGGCGACCGGGGAGCTGTTTTTT.

The CDR3 region is CASSSLFDRRPYEQYF. The CDR3 nucleotides are TGTGCCAGCAGCTCCCTCTTCGACAGACGCCCCTACGAGCAGTACTTC. The V call is TRBV7-2, the J call TRBJ2-7; a possible D gene is TRBD1 (5 bases). Germline loops: CDR1 SGHTA, CDR2 FQGNSA. V lost 4 bases and J 2 bases, leaving 18 bases between the germline ends. The CDR3 sequence is 16 residues long.

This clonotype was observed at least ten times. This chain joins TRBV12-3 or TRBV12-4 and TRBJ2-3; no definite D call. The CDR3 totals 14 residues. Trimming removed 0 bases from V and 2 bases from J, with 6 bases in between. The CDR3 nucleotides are TGTGCCAGCAGTTTAGCGGGGATCACAGATACGCAGTATTTT. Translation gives CASSLAGITDTQYF.

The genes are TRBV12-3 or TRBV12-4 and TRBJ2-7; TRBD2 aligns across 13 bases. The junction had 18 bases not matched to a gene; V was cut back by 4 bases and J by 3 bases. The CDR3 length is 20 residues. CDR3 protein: CASSSVPRFGTSGKNYEQYF. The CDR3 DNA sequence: TGTGCCAGCAGTTCCGTTCCTCGCTTTGGGACTAGCGGGAAAAACTACGAGCAGTACTTC.

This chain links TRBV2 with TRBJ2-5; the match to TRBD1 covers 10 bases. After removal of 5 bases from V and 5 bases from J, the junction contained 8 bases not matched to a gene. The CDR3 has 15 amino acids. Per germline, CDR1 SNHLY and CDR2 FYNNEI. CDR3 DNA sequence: TGTGCCAGCAGTCCTGGGACAGGGGTCTATGAGACCCAGTACTTC. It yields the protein CASSPGTGVYETQYF.

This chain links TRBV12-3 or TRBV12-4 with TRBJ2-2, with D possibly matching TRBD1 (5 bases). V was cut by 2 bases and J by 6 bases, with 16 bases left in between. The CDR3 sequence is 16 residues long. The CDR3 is CASSLRSSWGAGELFF. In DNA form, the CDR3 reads TGTGCCAGCAGTTTAAGATCGTCCTGGGGCGCCGGGGAGCTGTTTTTT.

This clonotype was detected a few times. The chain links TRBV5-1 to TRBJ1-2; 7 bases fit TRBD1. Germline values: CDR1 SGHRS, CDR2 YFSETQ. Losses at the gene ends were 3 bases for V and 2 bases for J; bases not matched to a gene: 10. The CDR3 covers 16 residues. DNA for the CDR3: TGCGCCAGCAGCTGGGGACAGCCAGCTTTGAACTATGGCTACACCTTC. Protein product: CASSWGQPALNYGYTF.

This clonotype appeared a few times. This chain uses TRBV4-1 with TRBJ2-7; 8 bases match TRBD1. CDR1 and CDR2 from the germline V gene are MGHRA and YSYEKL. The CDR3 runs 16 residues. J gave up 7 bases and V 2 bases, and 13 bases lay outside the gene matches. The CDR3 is CASSQRHGTGGWEQYF. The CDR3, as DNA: TGCGCCAGCAGCCAAAGACACGGGACAGGTGGATGGGAGCAGTACTTC.

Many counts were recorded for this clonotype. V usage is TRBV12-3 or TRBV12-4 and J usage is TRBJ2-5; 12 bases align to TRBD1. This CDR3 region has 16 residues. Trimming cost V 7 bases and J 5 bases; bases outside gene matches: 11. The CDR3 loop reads CASKRTGTGGWETQYF. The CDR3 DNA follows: TGTGCCAGCAAAAGAACCGGGACAGGGGGCTGGGAGACCCAGTACTTC.

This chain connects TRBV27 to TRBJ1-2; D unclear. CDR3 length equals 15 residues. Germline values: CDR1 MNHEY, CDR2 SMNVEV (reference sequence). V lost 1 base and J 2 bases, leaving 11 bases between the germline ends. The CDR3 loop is CASSLFEGSNYGYTF. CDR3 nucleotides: TGTGCCAGCAGTTTATTTGAGGGTAGCAACTATGGCTACACCTTC.

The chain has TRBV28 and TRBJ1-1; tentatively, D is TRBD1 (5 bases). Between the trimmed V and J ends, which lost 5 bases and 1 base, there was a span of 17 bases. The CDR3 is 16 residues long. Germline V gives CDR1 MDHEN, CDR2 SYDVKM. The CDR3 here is CASSPQGWGGNTEAFF. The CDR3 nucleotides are TGTGCCAGCAGTCCCCAAGGCTGGGGGGGGAACACTGAAGCTTTCTTT.

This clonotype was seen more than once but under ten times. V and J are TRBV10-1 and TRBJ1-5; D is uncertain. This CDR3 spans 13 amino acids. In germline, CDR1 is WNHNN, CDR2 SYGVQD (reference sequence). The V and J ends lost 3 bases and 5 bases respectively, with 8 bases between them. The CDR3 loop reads CASSEGNHQPQHF. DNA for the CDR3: TGCGCCAGCAGTGAAGGCAACCATCAGCCCCAGCATTTT.

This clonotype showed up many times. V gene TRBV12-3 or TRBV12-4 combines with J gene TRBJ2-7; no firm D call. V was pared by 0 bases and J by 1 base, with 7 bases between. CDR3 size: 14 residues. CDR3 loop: CASSLAEKSYEQYF. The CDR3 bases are TGTGCCAGCAGTTTAGCTGAGAAATCCTACGAGCAGTACTTC.

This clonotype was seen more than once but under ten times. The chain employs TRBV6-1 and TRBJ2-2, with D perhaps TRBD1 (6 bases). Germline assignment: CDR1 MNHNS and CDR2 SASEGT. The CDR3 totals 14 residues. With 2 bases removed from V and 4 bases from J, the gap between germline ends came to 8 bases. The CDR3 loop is CASSETTGTGELFF. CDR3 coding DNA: TGTGCCAGCAGTGAAACGACAGGCACCGGGGAGCTGTTTTTT.

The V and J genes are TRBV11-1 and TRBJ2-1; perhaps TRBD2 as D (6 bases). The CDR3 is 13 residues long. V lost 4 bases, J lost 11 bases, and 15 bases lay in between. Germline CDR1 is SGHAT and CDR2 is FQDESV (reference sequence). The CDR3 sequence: CASSSHPGDQQFF. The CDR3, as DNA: TGTGCCAGCAGCTCCCATCCGGGGGACCAGCAGTTCTTC.

This chain's CDR3 is CATSNYGGHNEKLFF. CDR3 sequence (DNA): TGTGCCACCAGCAATTATGGGGGCCATAATGAAAAACTGTTTTTT. This chain links TRBV15 with TRBJ1-4, with a tentative D call TRBD1 (6 bases). Germline V lookup: CDR1 LNHNV, CDR2 YYDKDF (reference sequence). The CDR3 is made up of 15 amino acids. V lost 4 bases and J 4 bases, leaving 13 bases between the germline ends.

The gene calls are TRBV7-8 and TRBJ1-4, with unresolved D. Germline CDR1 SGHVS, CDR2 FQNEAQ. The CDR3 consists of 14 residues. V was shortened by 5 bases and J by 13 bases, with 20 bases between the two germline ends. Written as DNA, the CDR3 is TGTGCCAGCAGCCCTAGGGCCGGGATGATTGGACTGTTTTTT. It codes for CASSPRAGMIGLFF.

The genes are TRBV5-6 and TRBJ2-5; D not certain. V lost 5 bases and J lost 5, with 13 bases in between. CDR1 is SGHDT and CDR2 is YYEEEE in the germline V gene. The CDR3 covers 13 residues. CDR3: CASSPPVGETQYF. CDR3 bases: TGTGCCAGCAGTCCCCCGGTGGGGGAGACCCAGTACTTC. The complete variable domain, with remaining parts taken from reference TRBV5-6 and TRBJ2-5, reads DAGVTQSPTHLIKTRGQQVTLRCSPKSGHDTVSWYQQALGQGPQFIFQYYEEEERQRGNFPDRFSGHQFPNYSSELNVNALLLGDSALYLCASSPPVGETQYFGPGTRLLVL.

This chain's CDR3 is CSAQPLSGRHLVDEQFF. The CDR3 nucleotides are TGCAGTGCTCAACCCCTCAGCGGGAGGCACTTGGTGGATGAGCAGTTCTTC. V is TRBV20-1 and J is TRBJ2-1; 9 bases line up with TRBD2. This CDR3 spans 17 amino acids. Germline V gene sequence: CDR1 DFQATT, CDR2 SNEGSKA (reference sequence). V lost 5 bases, J lost 8 bases, and 19 bases stayed unmatched.

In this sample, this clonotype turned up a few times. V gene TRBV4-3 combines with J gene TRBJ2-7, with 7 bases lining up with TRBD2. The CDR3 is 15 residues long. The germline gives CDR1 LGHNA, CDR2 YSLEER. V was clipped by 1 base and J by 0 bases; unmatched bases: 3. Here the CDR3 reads CASSQGGLSSYEQYF. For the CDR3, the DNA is TGCGCCAGCAGCCAAGGGGGACTAAGCTCCTACGAGCAGTACTTC.

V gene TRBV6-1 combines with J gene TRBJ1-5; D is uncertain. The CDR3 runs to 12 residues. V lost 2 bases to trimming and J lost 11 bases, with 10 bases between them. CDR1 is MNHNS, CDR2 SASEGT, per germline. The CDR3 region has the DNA TGTGCCAGCAGTGAATACGGGTCAGCCCAGCATTTT. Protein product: CASSEYGSAQHF.

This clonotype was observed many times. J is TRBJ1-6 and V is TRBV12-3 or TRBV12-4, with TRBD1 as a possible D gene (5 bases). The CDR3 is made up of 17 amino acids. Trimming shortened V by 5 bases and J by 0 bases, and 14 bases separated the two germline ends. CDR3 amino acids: CASSPRWGDSYNSPLHF. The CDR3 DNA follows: TGTGCCAGCAGTCCGCGTTGGGGGGACTCCTATAATTCACCCCTCCACTTT.

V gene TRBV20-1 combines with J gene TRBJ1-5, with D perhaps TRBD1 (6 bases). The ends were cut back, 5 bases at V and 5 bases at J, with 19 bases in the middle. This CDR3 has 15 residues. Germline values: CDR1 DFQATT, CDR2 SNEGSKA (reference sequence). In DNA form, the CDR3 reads TGCAGTGCTTCTCCTCCGGGACATCGGGATCAGCCCCAGCATTTT. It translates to CSASPPGHRDQPQHF.

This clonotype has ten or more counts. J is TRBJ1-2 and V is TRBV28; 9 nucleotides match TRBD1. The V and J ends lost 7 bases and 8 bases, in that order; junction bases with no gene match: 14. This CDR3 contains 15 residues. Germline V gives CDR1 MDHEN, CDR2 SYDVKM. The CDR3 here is CASKRVGTGTFGYTF. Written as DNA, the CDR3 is TGTGCCAGCAAGAGGGTCGGGACAGGGACCTTCGGCTACACCTTC.

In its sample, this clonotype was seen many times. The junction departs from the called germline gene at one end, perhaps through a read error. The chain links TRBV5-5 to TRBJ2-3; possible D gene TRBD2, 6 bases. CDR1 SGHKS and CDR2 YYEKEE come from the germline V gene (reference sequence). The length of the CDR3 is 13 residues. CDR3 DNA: TGTGCCAGCAGCTTGGGTAGACTAGATGCGCAGTATTTT. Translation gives CASSLGRLDAQYF.

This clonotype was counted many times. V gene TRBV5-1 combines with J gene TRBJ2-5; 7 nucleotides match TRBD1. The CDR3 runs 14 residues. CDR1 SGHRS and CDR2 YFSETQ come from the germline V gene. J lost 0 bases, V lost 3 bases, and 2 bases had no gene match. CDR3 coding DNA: TGCGCCAGCAGCTGGGGACAGAACCAAGAGACCCAGTACTTC. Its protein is CASSWGQNQETQYF. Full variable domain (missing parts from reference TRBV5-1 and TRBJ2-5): KAGVTQTPRYLIKTRGQQVTLSCSPISGHRSVSWYQQTPGQGLQFLFEYFSETQRNKGNFPGRFSGRQFSNSRSEMNVSTLELGDSALYLCASSWGQNQETQYFGPGTRLLVL.